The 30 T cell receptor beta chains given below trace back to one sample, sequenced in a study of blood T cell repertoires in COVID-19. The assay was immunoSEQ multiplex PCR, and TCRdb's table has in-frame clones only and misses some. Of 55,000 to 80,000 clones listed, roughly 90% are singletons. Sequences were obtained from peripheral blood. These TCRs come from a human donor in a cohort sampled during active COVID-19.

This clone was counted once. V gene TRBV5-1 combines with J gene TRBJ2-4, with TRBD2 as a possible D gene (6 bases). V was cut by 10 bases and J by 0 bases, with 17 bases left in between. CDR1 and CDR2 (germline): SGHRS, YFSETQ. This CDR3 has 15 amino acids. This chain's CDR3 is CASRPGELAKNIQYF. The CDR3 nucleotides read TGCGCCTCCCGTCCGGGAGAACTAGCCAAAAACATTCAGTACTTC.

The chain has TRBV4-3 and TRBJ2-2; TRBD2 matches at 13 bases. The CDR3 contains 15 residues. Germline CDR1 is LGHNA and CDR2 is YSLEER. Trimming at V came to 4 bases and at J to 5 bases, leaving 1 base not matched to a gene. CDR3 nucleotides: TGCGCCAGCAGCCCGACTAGCGGGGGGACCGGGGAGCTGTTTTTT. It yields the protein CASSPTSGGTGELFF.

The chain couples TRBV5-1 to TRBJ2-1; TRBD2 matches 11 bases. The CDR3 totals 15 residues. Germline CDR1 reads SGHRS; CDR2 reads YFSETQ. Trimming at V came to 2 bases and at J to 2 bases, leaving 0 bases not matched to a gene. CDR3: CASSLLAGAYNEQFF. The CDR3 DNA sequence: TGCGCCAGCAGCTTACTAGCGGGGGCCTACAATGAGCAGTTCTTC.

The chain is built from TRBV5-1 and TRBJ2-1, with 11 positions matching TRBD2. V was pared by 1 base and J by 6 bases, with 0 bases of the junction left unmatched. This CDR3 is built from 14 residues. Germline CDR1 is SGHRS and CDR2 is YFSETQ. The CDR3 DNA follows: TGCGCCAGCAGCTTGACTAGCGGGAGCAATGAGCAGTTCTTC. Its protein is CASSLTSGSNEQFF.

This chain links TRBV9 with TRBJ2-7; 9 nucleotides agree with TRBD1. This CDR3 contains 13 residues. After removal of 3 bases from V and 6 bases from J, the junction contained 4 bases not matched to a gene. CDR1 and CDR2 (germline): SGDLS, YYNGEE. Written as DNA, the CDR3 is TGTGCCAGCAGCGGGGGACAGGGACTCGAGCAGTACTTC. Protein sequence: CASSGGQGLEQYF.

CDR3 amino acids: CASSVGGTDYEQYF. As DNA, the CDR3 is TGTGCCAGCAGCGTAGGAGGGACAGACTACGAGCAGTACTTC. The V call is TRBV9, the J call TRBJ2-7; TRBD1 aligns across 7 bases. CDR1 is SGDLS, CDR2 YYNGEE, per germline. There are 14 residues in the CDR3. Trimming took 0 bases from V and 3 from J; bases not matched to a gene: 3.

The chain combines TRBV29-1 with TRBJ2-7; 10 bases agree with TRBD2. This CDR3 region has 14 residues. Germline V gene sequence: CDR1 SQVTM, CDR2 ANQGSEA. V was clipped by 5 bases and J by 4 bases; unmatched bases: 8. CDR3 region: CSVRDFSGGYEQYF. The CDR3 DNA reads TGCAGCGTTCGCGACTTTAGCGGGGGGTACGAGCAGTACTTC.

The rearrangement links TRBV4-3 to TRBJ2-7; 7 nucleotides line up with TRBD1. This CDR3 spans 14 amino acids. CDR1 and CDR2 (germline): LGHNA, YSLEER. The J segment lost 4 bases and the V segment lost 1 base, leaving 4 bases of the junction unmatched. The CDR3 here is CASSQGTGRYEQYF. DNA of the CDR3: TGCGCCAGCAGCCAAGGGACAGGTCGATACGAGCAGTACTTC.

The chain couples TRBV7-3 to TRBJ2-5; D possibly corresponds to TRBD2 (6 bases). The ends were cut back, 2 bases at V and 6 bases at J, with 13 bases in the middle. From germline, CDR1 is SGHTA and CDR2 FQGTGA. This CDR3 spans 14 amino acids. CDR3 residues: CASSLAGHGKTQYF. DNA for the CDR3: TGTGCCAGCAGCTTAGCGGGGCATGGAAAGACCCAGTACTTC.

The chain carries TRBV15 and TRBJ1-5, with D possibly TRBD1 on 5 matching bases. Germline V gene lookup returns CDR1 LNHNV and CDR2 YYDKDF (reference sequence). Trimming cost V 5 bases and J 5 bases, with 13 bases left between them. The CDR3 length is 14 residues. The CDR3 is CATSGTDSHQPQHF. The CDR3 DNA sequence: TGTGCCACCAGCGGGACTGACTCACATCAGCCCCAGCATTTT.

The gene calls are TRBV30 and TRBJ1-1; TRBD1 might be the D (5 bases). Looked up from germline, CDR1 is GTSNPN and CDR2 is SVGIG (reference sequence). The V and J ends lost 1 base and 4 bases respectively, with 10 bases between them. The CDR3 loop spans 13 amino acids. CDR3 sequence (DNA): TGTGCCTGGAGTGGACAGTCCAGCACTGAAGCTTTCTTT. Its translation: CAWSGQSSTEAFF. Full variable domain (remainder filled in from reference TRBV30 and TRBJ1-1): SQTIHQWPATLVQPVGSPLSLECTVEGTSNPNLYWYRQAAGRGLQLLFYSVGIGQISSEVPQNLSASRPQDRQFILSSKKLLLSDSGFYLCAWSGQSSTEAFFGQGTRLTVV.

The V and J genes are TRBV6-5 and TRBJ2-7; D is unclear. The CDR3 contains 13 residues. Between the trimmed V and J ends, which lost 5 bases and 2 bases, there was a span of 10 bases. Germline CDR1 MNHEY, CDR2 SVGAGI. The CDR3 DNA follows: TGTGCCAGCAGTACGGGTGTGACCTACGAGCAGTACTTC. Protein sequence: CASSTGVTYEQYF.

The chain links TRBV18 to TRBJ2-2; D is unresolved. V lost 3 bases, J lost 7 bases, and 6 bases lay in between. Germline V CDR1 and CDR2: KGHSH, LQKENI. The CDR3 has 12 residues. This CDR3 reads CASSPQVGELFF. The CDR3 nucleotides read TGTGCCAGCTCACCTCAGGTCGGGGAGCTGTTTTTT.

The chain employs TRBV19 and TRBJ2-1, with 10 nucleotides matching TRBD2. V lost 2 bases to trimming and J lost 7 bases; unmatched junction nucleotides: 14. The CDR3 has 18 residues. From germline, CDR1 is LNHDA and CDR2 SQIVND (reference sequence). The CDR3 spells CASSIRGTSDQQGNEQFF. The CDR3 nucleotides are TGTGCCAGTAGTATACGCGGGACTAGCGACCAGCAAGGGAATGAGCAGTTCTTC.

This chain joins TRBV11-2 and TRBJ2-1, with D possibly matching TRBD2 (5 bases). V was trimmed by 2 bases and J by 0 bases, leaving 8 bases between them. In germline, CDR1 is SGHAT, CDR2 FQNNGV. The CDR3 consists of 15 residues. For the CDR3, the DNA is TGTGCCAGCAGCTTAAGCCGGGGCTCCTACAATGAGCAGTTCTTC. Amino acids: CASSLSRGSYNEQFF.

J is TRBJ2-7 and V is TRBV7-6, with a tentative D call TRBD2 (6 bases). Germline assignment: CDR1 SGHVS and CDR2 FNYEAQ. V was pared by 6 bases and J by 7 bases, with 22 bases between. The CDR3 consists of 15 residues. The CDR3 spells CASRPRDGGPGEQYF. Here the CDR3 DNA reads TGTGCCAGCAGACCCCGGGACGGGGGACCGGGGGAGCAGTACTTC.

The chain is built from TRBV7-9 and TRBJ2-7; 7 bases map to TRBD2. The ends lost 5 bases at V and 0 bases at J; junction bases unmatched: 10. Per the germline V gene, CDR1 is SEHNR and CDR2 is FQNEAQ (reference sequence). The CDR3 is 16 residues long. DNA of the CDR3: TGTGCCAGCAGCCGCGGGTCTAGCGGAGACTCCTACGAGCAGTACTTC. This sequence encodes CASSRGSSGDSYEQYF.

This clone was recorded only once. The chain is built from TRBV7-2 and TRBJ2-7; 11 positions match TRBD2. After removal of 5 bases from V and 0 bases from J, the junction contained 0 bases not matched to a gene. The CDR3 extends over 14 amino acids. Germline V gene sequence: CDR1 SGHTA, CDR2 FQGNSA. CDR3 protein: CASSGTSGSYEQYF. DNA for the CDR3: TGTGCCAGCAGCGGGACTAGCGGCTCCTACGAGCAGTACTTC.

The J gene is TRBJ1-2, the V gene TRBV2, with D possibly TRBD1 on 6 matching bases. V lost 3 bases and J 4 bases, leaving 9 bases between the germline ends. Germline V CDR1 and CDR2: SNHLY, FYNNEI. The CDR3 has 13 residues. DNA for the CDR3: TGTGCCAGCAGTGACAGGGGAACCTATGGCTACACCTTC. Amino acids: CASSDRGTYGYTF.

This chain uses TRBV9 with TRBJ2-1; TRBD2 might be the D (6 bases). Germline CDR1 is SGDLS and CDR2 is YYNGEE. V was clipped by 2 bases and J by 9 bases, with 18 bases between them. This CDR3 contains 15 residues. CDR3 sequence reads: CASSVRLEVRSEQFF. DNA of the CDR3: TGTGCCAGCAGCGTGAGACTAGAGGTTCGTAGTGAGCAGTTCTTC.

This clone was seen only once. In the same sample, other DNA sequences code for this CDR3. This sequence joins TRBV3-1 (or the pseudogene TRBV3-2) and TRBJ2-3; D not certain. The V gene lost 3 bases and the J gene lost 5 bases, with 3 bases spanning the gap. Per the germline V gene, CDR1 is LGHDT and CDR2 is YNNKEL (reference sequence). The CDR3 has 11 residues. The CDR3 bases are TGTGCCAGCAGCCAGAGAGATACGCAGTATTTT. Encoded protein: CASSQRDTQYF.

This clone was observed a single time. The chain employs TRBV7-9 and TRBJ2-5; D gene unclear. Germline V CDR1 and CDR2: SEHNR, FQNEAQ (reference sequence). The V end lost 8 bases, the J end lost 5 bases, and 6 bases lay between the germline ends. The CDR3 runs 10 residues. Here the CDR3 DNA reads TGTGCCAGCGGTGGCGAGACCCAGTACTTC. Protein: CASGGETQYF.

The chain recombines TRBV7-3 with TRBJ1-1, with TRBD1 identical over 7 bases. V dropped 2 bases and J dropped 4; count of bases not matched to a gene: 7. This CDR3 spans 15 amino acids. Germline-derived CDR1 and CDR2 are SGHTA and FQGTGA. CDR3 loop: CASSLERGTVTEAFF. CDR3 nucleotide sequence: TGTGCCAGCAGCTTAGAGAGGGGGACAGTCACTGAAGCTTTCTTT.

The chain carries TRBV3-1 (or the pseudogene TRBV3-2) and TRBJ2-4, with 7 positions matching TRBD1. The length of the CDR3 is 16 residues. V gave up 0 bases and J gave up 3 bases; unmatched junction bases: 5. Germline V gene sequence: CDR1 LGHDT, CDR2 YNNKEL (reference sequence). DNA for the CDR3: TGTGCCAGCAGCCAAGACAGGGGGATCGTCAAAAACATTCAGTACTTC. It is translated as CASSQDRGIVKNIQYF.

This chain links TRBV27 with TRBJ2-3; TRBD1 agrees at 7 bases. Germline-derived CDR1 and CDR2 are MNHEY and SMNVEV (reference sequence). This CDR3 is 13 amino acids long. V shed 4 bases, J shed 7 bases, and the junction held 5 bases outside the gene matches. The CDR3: CASSSPTGNTQYF. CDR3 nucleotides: TGTGCCAGCAGTTCCCCGACAGGGAATACGCAGTATTTT.

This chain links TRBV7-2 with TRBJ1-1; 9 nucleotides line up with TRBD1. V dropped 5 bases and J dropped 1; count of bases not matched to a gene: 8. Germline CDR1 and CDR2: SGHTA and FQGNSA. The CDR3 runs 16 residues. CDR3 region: CASSPGQGKRNTEAFF. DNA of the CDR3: TGTGCCAGCAGCCCGGGACAGGGTAAAAGGAACACTGAAGCTTTCTTT.

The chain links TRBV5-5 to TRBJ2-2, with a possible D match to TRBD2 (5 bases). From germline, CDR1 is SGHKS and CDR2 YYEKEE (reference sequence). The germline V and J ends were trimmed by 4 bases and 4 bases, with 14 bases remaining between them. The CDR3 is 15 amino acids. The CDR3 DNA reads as TGTGCCAGCAGCCCGACTACCTTGGCCACCGGGGAGCTGTTTTTT. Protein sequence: CASSPTTLATGELFF.

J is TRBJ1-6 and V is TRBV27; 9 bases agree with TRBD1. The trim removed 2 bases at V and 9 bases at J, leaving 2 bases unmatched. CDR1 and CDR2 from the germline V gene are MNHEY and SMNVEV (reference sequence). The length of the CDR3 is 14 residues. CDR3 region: CASSLGTGTSPLHF. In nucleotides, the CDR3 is TGTGCCAGCAGTTTAGGGACAGGGACTTCACCCCTCCACTTT.

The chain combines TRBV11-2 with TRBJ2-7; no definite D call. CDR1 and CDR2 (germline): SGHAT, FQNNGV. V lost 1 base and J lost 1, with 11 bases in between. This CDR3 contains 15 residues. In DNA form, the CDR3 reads TGTGCCAGCAGCTTAGGGCATTGGGCTTCCTACGAGCAGTACTTC. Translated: CASSLGHWASYEQYF.

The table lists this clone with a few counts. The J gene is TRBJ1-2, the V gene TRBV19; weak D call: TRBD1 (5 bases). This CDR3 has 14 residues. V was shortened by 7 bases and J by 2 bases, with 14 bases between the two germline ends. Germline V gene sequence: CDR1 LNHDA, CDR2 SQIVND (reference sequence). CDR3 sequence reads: CASTPGGANYGYTF. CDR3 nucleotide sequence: TGTGCCAGTACCCCGGGCGGGGCGAACTATGGCTACACCTTC.